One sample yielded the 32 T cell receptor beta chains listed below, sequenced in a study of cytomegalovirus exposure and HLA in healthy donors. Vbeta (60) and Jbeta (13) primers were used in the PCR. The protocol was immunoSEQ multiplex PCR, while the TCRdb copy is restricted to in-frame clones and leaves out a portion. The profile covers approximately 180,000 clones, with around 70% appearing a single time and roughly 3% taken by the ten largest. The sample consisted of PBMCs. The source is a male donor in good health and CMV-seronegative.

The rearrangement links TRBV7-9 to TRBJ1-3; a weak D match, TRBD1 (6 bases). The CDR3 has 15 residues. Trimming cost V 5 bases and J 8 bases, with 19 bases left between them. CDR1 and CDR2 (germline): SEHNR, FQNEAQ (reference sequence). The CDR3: CASSPRDKGGDTIYF. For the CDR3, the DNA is TGTGCCAGCAGCCCCAGAGACAAAGGGGGAGACACCATATATTTT. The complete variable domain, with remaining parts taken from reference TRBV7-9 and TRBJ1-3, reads DTGVSQNPRHKITKRGQNVTFRCDPISEHNRLYWYRQTLGQGPEFLTYFQNEAQLEKSRLLSDRFSAERPKGSFSTLEIQRTEQGDSAMYLCASSPRDKGGDTIYFGEGSWLTVV.

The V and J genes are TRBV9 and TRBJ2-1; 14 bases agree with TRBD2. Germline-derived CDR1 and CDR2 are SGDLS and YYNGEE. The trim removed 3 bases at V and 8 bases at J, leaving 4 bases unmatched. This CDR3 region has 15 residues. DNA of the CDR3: TGTGCCAGCAGCGCCGGGACTAGCGGGGGTGATGAGCAGTTCTTC. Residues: CASSAGTSGGDEQFF.

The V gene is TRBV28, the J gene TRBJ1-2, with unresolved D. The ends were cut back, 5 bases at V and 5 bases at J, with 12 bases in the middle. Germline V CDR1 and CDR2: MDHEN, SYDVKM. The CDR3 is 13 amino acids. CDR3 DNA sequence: TGTGCCAGCAGTCCCGTGCCGCGGTATGGCTACACCTTC. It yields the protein CASSPVPRYGYTF.

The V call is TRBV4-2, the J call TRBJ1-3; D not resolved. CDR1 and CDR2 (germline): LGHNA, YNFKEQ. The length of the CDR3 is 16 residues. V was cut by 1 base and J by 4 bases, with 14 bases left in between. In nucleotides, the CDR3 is TGTGCCAGCAGCCAAGTTGAGACAACTGCCGGAAACACCATATATTTT. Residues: CASSQVETTAGNTIYF.

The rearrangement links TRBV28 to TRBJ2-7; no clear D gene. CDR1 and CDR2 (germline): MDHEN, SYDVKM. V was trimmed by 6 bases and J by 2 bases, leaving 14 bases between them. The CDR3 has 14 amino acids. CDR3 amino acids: CASSLGIRAYEQYF. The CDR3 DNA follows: TGTGCCAGCAGCTTAGGAATCCGGGCCTACGAGCAGTACTTC.

In DNA, the CDR3 is TGTGCCAGCAGCTTGCGCTTCCAGGGTGGGACTAGCGGGAGGAGCTATGAGCAGTTCTTC. This gives the protein CASSLRFQGGTSGRSYEQFF. The chain employs TRBV5-8 and TRBJ2-1; 15 positions match TRBD2. V trimming: 1 base; J trimming: 8 bases; junction bases outside the gene matches: 16. The CDR3 spans 20 residues. CDR1 SGHTS and CDR2 YDEGEE come from the germline V gene.

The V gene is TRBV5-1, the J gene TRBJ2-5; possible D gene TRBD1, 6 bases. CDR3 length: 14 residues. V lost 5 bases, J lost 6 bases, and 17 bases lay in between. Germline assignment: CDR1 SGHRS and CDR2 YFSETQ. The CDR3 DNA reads TGCGCCAGCAGGGGAACAGGGTTCAAGCAGACCCAGTACTTC. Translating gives CASRGTGFKQTQYF. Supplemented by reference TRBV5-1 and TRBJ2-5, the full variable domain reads KAGVTQTPRYLIKTRGQQVTLSCSPISGHRSVSWYQQTPGQGLQFLFEYFSETQRNKGNFPGRFSGRQFSNSRSEMNVSTLELGDSALYLCASRGTGFKQTQYFGPGTRLLVL.

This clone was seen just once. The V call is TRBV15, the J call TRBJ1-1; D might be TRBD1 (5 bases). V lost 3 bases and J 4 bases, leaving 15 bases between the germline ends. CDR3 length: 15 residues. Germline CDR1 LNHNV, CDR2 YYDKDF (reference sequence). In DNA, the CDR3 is TGTGCCACCAGCAGGGCCCAAGGGGATGGCACTGAAGCTTTCTTT. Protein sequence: CATSRAQGDGTEAFF.

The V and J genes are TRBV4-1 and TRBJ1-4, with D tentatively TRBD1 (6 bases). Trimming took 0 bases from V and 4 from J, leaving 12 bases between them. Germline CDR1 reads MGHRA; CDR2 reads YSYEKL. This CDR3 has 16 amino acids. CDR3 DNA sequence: TGCGCCAGCAGCCAAGATCAGGACAGTTTTAATGAAAAACTGTTTTTT. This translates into CASSQDQDSFNEKLFF.

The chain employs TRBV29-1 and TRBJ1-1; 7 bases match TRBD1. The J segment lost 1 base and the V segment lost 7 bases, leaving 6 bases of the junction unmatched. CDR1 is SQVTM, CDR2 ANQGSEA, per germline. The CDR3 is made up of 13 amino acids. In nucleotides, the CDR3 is TGCAGCGCCCAGGGACAGCCGAACACTGAAGCTTTCTTT. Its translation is CSAQGQPNTEAFF.

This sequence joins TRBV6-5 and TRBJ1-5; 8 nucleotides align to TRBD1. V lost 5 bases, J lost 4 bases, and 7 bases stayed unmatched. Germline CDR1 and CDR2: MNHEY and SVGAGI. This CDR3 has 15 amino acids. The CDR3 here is CASSRTGLRNQPQHF. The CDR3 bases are TGTGCCAGCAGTCGGACAGGGCTTCGAAATCAGCCCCAGCATTTT.

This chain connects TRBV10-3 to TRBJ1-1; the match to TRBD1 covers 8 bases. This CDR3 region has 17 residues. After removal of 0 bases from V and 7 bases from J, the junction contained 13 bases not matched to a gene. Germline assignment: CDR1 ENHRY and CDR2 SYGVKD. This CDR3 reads CAISESPRGAGGVEAFF. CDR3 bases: TGTGCCATCAGTGAGTCCCCTCGAGGGGCAGGGGGCGTTGAAGCTTTCTTT.

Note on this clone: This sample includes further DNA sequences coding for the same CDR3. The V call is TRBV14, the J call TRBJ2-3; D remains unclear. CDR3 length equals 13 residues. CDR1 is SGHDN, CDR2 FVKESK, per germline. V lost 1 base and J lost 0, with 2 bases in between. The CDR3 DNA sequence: TGTGCCAGCAGCCAAGCTAGCACAGATACGCAGTATTTT. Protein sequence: CASSQASTDTQYF.

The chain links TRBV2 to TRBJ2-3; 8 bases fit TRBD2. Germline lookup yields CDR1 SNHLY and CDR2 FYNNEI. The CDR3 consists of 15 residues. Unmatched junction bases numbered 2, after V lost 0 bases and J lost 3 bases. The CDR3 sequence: CASSEAIAGTDTQYF. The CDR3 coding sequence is TGTGCCAGCAGTGAAGCGATAGCGGGGACAGATACGCAGTATTTT.

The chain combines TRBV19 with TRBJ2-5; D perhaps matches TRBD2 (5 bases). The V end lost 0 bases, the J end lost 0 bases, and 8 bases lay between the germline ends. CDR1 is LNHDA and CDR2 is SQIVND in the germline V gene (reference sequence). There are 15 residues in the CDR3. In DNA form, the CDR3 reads TGTGCCAGTAGTATAGAGGGAGTCCACCAAGAGACCCAGTACTTC. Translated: CASSIEGVHQETQYF.

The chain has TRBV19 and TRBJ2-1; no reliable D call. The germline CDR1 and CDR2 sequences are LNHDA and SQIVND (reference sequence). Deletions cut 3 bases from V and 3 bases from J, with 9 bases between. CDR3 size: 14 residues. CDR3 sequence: CASSMVAYYNEQFF. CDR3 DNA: TGTGCCAGTAGTATGGTAGCTTACTACAATGAGCAGTTCTTC.

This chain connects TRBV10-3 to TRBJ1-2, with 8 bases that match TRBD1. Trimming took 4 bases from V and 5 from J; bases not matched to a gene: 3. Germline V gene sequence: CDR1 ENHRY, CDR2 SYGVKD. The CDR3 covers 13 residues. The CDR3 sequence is CAISVTGGYGYTF. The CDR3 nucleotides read TGTGCCATCAGTGTTACAGGGGGGTATGGCTACACCTTC.

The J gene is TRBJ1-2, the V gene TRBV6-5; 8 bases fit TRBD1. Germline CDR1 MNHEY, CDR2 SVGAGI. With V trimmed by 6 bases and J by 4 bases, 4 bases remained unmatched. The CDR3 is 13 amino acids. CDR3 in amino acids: CASSDRGTYGYTF. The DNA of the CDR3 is TGTGCCAGCAGCGACAGGGGAACCTATGGCTACACCTTC.

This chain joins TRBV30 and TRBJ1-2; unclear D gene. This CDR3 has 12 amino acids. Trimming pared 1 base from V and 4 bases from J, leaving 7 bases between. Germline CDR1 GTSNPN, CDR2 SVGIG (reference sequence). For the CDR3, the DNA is TGTGCCTGGAGTGACGGTCCCTATGGCTACACCTTC. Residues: CAWSDGPYGYTF.

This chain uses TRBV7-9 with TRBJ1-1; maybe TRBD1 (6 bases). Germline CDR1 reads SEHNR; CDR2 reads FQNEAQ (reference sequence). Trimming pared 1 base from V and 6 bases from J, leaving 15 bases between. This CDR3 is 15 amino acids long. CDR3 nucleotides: TGTGCCAGCAGCTTAGGGGACACGGGAGGGGCTGAAGCTTTCTTT. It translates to CASSLGDTGGAEAFF. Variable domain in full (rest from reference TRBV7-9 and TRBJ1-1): DTGVSQNPRHKITKRGQNVTFRCDPISEHNRLYWYRQTLGQGPEFLTYFQNEAQLEKSRLLSDRFSAERPKGSFSTLEIQRTEQGDSAMYLCASSLGDTGGAEAFFGQGTRLTVV.

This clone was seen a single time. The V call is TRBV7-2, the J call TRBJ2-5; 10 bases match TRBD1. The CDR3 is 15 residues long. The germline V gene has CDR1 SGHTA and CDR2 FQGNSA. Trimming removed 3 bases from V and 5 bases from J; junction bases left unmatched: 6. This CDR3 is CASSFPTGGVETQYF. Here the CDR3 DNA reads TGTGCCAGCAGCTTCCCGACAGGGGGCGTCGAGACCCAGTACTTC.

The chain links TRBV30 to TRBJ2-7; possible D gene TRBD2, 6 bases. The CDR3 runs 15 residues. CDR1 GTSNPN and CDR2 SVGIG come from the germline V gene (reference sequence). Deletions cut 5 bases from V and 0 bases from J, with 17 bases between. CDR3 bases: TGTGCCTGGGAAAACAAGGGAGGCCGCTCCTACGAGCAGTACTTC. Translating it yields CAWENKGGRSYEQYF.

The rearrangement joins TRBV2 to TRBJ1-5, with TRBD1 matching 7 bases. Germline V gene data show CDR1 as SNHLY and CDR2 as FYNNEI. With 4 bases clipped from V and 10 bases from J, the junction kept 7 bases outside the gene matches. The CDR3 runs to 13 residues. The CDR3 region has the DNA TGTGCCAGCAGTGGGCAGGGGGTCGAACCCCAGCATTTT. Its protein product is CASSGQGVEPQHF.

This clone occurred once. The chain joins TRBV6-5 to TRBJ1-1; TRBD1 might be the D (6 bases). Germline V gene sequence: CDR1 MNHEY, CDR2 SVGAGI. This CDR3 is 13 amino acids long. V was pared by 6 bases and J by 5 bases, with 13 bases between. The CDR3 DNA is TGTGCCAGCAGCTCACAGGGAGGGACTGAAGCTTTCTTT. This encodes CASSSQGGTEAFF.

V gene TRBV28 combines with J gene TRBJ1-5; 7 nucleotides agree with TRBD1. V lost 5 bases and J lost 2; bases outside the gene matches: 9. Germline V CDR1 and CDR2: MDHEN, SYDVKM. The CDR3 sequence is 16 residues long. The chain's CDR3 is CASSPLDRARNQPQHF. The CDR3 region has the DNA TGTGCCAGCAGTCCTCTCGACAGGGCCCGCAATCAGCCCCAGCATTTT.

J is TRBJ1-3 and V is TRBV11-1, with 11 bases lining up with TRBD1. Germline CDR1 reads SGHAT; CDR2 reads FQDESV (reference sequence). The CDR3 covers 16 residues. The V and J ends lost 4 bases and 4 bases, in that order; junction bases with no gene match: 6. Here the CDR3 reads CASSSGQGASGNTIYF. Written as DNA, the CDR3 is TGTGCCAGCAGCTCCGGACAGGGGGCGTCCGGAAACACCATATATTTT.

The CDR3 nucleotides are TGTGCCAGCAGTGAATCGACAGGGTCCCCTGATCAGCCCCAGCATTTT. Translated: CASSESTGSPDQPQHF. This chain uses TRBV25-1 with TRBJ1-5; 7 nucleotides agree with TRBD1. This CDR3 has 16 amino acids. Per germline, CDR1 MGHDK and CDR2 SYGVNS. With V trimmed by 1 base and J by 5 bases, 8 bases remained unmatched. The full variable domain, with the rest looked up from reference TRBV25-1 and TRBJ1-5, is EADIYQTPRYLVIGTGKKITLECSQTMGHDKMYWYQQDPGMELHLIHYSYGVNSTEKGDLSSESTVSRIRTEHFPLTLESARPSHTSQYLCASSESTGSPDQPQHFGDGTRLSIL.

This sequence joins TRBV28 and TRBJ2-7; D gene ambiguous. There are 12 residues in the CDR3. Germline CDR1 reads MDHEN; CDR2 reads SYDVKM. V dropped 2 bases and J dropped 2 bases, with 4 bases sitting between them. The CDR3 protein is CASSLPTYEQYF. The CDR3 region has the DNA TGTGCCAGCAGTTTACCCACCTACGAGCAGTACTTC.

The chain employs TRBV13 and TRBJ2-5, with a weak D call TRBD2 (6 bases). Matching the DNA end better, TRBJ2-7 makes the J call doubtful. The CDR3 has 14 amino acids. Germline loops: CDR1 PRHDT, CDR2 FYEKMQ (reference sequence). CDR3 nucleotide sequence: TGTGCCAGCAGCTCGGCTAGCGAAAGCTACGAGCAGTACTTC. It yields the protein CASSSASESYEQYF.

CDR3 nucleotide sequence: TGCGCCAGCAGCTTGGAGACTAGCGGAAACAATGAGCAGTTCTTC. This translates into CASSLETSGNNEQFF. The chain employs TRBV5-1 and TRBJ2-1; 9 bases match TRBD2. The CDR3 is made up of 15 amino acids. Germline lookup yields CDR1 SGHRS and CDR2 YFSETQ. J lost 5 bases, V lost 0 bases, and 3 bases had no gene match.

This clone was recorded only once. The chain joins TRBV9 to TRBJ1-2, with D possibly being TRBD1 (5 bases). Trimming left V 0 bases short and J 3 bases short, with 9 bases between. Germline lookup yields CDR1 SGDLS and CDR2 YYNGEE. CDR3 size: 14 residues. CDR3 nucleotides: TGTGCCAGCAGCGTAGAGGGGCTAGACTATGGCTACACCTTC. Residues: CASSVEGLDYGYTF.

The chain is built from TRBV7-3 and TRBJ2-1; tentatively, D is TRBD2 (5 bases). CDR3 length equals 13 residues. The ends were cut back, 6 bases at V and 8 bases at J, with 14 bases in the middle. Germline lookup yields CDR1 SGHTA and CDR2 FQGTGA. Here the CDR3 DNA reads TGTGCCAGCAGAGAAAGGGCGGACTATGAGCAGTTCTTC. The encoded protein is CASRERADYEQFF.